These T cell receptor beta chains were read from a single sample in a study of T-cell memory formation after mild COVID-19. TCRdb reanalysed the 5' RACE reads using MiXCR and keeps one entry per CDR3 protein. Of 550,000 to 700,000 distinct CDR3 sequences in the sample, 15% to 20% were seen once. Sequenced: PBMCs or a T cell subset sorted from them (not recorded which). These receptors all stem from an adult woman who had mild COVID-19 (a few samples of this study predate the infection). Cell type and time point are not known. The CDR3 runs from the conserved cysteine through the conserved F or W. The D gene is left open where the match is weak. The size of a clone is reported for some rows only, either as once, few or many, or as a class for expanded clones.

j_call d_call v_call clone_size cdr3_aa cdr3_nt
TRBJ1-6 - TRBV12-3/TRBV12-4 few CASSFDSAGRNSPLHF TGTGCCAGCAGTTTCGACTCGGCAGGGAGGAATTCACCCCTCCACTTT
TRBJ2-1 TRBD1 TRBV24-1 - CATSVGDRVINEQFF TGTGCCACCAGTGTTGGCGACAGGGTGATCAATGAGCAGTTCTTC
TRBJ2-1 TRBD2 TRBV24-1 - CATSDSGLAGKNEQFF TGTGCCACCAGTGACTCGGGACTAGCGGGTAAGAATGAGCAGTTCTTC
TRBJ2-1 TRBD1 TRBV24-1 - CATSDADPGQGNHEQFF TGTGCCACCAGTGATGCTGATCCGGGACAGGGGAATCATGAGCAGTTCTTC
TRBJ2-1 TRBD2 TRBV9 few CASSVVGTSFEQFF TGTGCCAGCAGCGTAGTCGGGACTAGCTTCGAGCAGTTCTTC
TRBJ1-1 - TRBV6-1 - CASSEGGREAFF TGTGCCAGCAGTGAAGGAGGCCGGGAAGCTTTCTTT
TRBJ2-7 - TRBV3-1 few CASSQVDGNEQYF TGTGCCAGCAGCCAAGTTGATGGTAACGAGCAGTACTTC
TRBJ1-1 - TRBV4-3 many CASSQELTGTEAFF TGCGCCAGCAGCCAAGAGCTGACAGGCACTGAAGCTTTCTTT
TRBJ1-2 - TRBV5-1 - CASSLGQPPNYGYTF TGCGCCAGCAGCTTGGGGCAGCCCCCTAACTATGGCTACACCTTC
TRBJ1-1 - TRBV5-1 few CASSLVGRPVATEAFF TGCGCCAGCAGCTTGGTCGGGCGACCAGTGGCCACTGAAGCTTTCTTT
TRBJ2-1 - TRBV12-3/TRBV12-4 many CASSLTRGYYNEQFF TGTGCCAGCAGTTTAACGCGGGGATATTACAATGAGCAGTTCTTC
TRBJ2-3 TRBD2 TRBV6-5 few CASSNPFDIRGGLSTDTQYF TGTGCCAGCAGTAACCCATTCGACATCCGGGGGGGCCTGAGCACAGATACGCAGTATTTT
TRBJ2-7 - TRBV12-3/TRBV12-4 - CASSLYPQGSQYF TGTGCCAGCAGTTTATATCCCCAAGGGTCGCAGTACTTC
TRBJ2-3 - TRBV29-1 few CSVEGWDADTQYF TGCAGCGTTGAAGGTTGGGACGCAGATACGCAGTATTTT
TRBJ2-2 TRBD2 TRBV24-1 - CATSDLPGTSGPFNTGELFF TGTGCCACCAGTGATTTACCCGGGACTAGCGGCCCGTTTAACACCGGGGAGCTGTTTTTT
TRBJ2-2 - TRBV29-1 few CSARDTSTGELFF TGCAGCGCTAGGGACACCTCCACCGGGGAGCTGTTTTTT
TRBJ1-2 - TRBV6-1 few CASSPIKNYGYTF TGTGCCAGCAGCCCCATAAAGAATTATGGCTACACCTTC
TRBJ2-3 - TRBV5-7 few CASSLGTSGMKQYF TGTGCCAGCAGCTTGGGGACTTCTGGGATGAAGCAGTATTTT
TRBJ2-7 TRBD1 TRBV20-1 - CSADTGDSYEQYF TGCAGTGCTGACACAGGGGACTCCTACGAGCAGTACTTC
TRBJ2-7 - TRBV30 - CAWSVSQLLYEQYF TGTGCCTGGAGTGTGAGTCAGCTTCTATACGAGCAGTACTTC
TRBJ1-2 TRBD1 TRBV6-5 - CASSFKPRTGLSYGYTF TGTGCCAGCAGTTTTAAACCCCGGACAGGGTTGAGCTATGGCTACACCTTC
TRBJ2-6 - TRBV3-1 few CASSQGTMSSGANVLTF TGTGCCAGCAGCCAAGGGACTATGAGCTCTGGGGCCAACGTCCTGACTTTC
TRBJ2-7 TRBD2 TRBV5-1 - CASSLAGGSRSEQYF TGCGCCAGCAGCTTGGCGGGAGGGTCCCGCTCCGAGCAGTACTTC
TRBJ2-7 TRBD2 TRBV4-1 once CASSQGGPGLGFYEQYF TGCGCCAGCAGCCAAGGAGGGCCGGGACTAGGCTTCTACGAGCAGTACTTC
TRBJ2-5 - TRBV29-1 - CSVGHGQETQYF TGCAGCGTTGGACACGGACAAGAGACCCAGTACTTC
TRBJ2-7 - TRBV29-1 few CSVEAPGLRGEQYF TGCAGCGTTGAAGCTCCGGGGTTGAGGGGAGAGCAGTACTTC
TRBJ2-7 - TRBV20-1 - CSARAYEQYF TGCAGTGCTAGAGCTTACGAGCAGTACTTC
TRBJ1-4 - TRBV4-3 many CASRERAATNEKLFF TGCGCCAGCAGGGAAAGGGCCGCAACTAATGAAAAACTGTTTTTT
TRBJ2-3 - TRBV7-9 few CASTPRGGTTDTQYF TGTGCCAGCACCCCTAGGGGGGGTACCACAGATACGCAGTATTTT
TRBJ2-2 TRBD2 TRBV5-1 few CASRPRGAGELFF TGCGCCAGCAGACCACGGGGGGCCGGGGAGCTGTTTTTT
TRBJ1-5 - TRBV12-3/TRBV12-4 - CASSFGDWGQPQHF TGTGCCAGCAGTTTCGGGGACTGGGGTCAGCCCCAGCATTTT
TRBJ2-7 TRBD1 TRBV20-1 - CSATGQGSAEQYF TGCAGTGCAACGGGACAGGGTAGTGCGGAGCAGTACTTC
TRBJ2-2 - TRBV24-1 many CATSDTGHRPTGELFF TGTGCCACCAGTGATACAGGGCACCGACCCACCGGGGAGCTGTTTTTT
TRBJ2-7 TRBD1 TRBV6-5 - CASSYSQRTGVIYEQYF TGTGCCAGCAGTTATAGTCAGCGGACAGGGGTTATCTACGAGCAGTACTTC
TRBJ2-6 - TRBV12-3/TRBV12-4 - CASSRAAKLGSGANVLTF TGTGCCAGCAGCCGGGCAGCCAAGTTAGGGTCTGGGGCCAACGTCCTGACTTTC
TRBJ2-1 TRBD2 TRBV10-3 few CAADAGGEQFF TGTGCCGCCGACGCGGGGGGTGAGCAGTTCTTC
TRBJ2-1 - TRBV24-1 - CATSGLENEQFF TGTGCCACCAGTGGTTTAGAGAATGAGCAGTTCTTC
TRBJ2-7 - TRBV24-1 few CATSDPGAGTVYF TGTGCCACCAGTGATCCAGGGGCCGGAACCGTTTACTTC
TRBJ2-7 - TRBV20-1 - CSARDFQGTPSYEQYF TGCAGTGCTAGAGATTTTCAGGGGACCCCCTCCTACGAGCAGTACTTC
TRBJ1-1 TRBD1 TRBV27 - CASSSTGTVTGTEAFF TGTGCCAGCAGTTCAACCGGGACAGTCACGGGAACTGAAGCTTTCTTT
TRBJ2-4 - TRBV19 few CASSPRERMNIQYF TGTGCCAGTAGTCCCCGGGAGCGGATGAACATTCAGTACTTC
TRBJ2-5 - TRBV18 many CASSPPSETQYF TGTGCCAGCAGTCCCCCGTCCGAGACCCAGTACTTC
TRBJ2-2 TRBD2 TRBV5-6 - CASRLHGGAVTGELFF TGTGCCAGCAGATTACACGGGGGGGCCGTGACCGGGGAGCTGTTTTTT
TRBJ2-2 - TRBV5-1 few CASSADTLNTGELFF TGCGCCAGCAGCGCGGACACCCTGAACACCGGGGAGCTGTTTTTT
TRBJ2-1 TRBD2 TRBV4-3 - CASSYLADYNEQFF TGCGCCAGCAGCTACCTAGCGGACTACAATGAGCAGTTCTTC
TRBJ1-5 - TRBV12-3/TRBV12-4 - CASSYRVGGNQPQHF TGTGCCAGCAGTTACAGGGTTGGGGGCAATCAGCCCCAGCATTTT
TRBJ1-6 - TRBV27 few CASGAPRGSSYNSPLHF TGTGCCAGCGGAGCGCCTCGGGGGAGCTCCTATAATTCACCCCTCCACTTT